Below, one TCR beta chain is given with its context. This clone's antigen is unknown. It has no much larger one-base neighbor in the sample; base qualities were not kept. The CDR3 runs 16 residues from the cysteine to the phenylalanine. Just CDR3 DNA is preserved here, 48 bases in frame from base 1. CDR1 and CDR2 are read off the germline V gene (reference sequence) as PRHDT and FYEKMQ. V is pruned by 5 bases and J by 1 base, leaving 7 bases of the junction without a gene match. The sample comes from a study of molecular identifiers for immune sequencing clone quantification (dated by TCRdb to 2016 to 2019). With regard to the full study: For a replicate experiment, the RNA from either approximately 20,000 or 98,000 naive CD8 T cells was divided into five aliquots, and four of those aliquots went on to sequencing. CD8 T cells were used in a methods study to benchmark molecular-identifier clustering-based TCR repertoire sequencing (MIDCIRS) and TCR RNA copy counting. The study at large found these results: The sizes of highly expanded clones could end up underestimated when identical TCR molecules share a barcode. Without barcode sub-clustering, chimeric consensus sequences inflated TCR diversity; chimeras reached as high as 47%. A single cell's worth of spiked-in Jurkat TCR RNA was reported detectable even among around 1 million naive CD8 T cells. Clones above 20 RNA copies held over 98% of molecules in CMV-specific effector cells but under 1% in naive cells. Naive libraries contained spiked-in Jurkat TCR RNA (more than nine copies' worth), which is not part of the donor repertoire. Modeling gave roughly 2.9 recovered TCR RNA copies per cell versus roughly 10 by digital PCR, implying approximately 30% capture efficiency.

Library preparation used PCR. Instrument used: Illumina HiSeq 4000. Bulk TCR libraries were prepared as previously described, using TCR primers listed in Table S5. Purification of total RNA was performed with the Qiagen AllPrep DNA/RNA kit. Before analysis, reads from multiple sequencing runs of one library were combined. Under the source paper's analysis protocol: Only reads with exact TCR constant sequence were kept, trimmed to 150 nt, and grouped by their 12-nt molecular barcodes. Reads within each barcode group were sub-clustered using a 15% Levenshtein threshold, and quality-weighted consensus sequences were constructed for each RNA molecule. Non-functional sequences were filtered out, along with any lower-count sequence sitting one edit away from another sequence. On the basis of fitting two negative binomial distributions, barcode sub-clusters with fewer than 20% of the maximum read count were discarded. Starting from the raw public reads, TCRdb applied fastp trimming at Q25, assembled clones with MiXCR and retained in-frame beta chains. Here each entry gathers all rows of one CDR3 protein and keeps the most common genes and DNA. TCRdb assigned the V and J calls; the authors' analysis was not used. The sample table records 460,000 or so distinct CDR3 sequences; roughly a fifth of these occur just once. The ten largest clones capture approximately 0.84% of the sample.

Naive CD8 T cell libraries were made from around 18,000 to 910,000 sorted cells using 10%, 30% or 50% of purified RNA. On a BD FACSAria II, naive CD8 T cells were FACS-sorted as CD8+CD4-CCR7+CD45RA+ and collected into RLT Plus buffer. To test detection sensitivity, Jurkat RNA equivalent to over 8 TCR copies was spiked into samples of roughly 18,000-1,100,000 naive CD8 T cells. CD8 T cells were enriched using RosetteSep CD8+ T Cell Enrichment Cocktail and Ficoll-Paque, and the enriched cells then underwent ACK red cell lysis. The origin of this receptor is a human donor in good health. Some libraries in this study had Jurkat cell RNA spiked in. The chain was built from TRBV13 and TRBJ2-2; 7 middle bases align to TRBD2. The sample comprised naive CD8+ T cells from blood, with Jurkat cell RNA spiked in. Interpreted using the paper, the cell subset or site label stands for: FACS-sorted CD8+CD4-CCR7+CD45RA+ naive T cells. The encoded CDR3 is CASSAGREWNTGELFF. The nucleotide sequence reads as follows: TGTGCCAGCAGCGCGGGGAGGGAGTGGAACACCGGGGAGCTGTTTTTT.